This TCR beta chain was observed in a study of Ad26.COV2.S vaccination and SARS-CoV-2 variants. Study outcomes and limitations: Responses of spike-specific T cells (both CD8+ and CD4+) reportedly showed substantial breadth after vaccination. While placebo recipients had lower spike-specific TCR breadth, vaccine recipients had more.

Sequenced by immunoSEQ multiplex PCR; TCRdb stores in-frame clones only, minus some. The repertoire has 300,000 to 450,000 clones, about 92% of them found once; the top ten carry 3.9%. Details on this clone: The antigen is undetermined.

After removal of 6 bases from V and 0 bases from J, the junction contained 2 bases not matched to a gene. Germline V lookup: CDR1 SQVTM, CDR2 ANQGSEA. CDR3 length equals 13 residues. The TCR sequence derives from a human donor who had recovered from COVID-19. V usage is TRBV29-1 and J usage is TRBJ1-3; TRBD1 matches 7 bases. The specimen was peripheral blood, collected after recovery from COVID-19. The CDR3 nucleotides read TGCAGCGTCGGACAGGTCTCTGGAAACACCATATATTTT. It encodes CSVGQVSGNTIYF.